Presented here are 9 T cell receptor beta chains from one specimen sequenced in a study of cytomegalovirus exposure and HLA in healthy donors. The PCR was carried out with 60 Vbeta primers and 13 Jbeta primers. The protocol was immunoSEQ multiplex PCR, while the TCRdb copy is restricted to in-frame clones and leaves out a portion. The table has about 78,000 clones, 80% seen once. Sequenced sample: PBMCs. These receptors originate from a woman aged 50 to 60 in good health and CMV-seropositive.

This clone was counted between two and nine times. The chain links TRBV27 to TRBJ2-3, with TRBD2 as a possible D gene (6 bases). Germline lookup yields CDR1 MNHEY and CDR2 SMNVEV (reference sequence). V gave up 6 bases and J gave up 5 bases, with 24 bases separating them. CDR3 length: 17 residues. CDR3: CASSSLSGLLMVDTQYF. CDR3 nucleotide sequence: TGTGCCAGCAGCTCTCTTTCGGGACTCCTCATGGTAGATACGCAGTATTTT.

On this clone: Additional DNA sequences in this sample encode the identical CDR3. Here the CDR3 DNA reads TGTGCCAGCAGTTACAGTAGGTGGGGGGGTCAGCCCCAGCATTTT. It yields the protein CASSYSRWGGQPQHF. V and J are TRBV6-5 and TRBJ1-5, with D possibly being TRBD1 (5 bases). CDR3 size: 15 residues. V lost 2 bases, J lost 6 bases, and 14 bases lay in between. Per germline, CDR1 MNHEY and CDR2 SVGAGI.

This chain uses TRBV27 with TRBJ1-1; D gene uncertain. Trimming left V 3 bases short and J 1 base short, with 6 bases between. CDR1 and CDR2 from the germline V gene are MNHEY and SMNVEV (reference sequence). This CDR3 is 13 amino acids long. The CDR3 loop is CASSFRENTEAFF. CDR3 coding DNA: TGTGCCAGCAGTTTCCGCGAGAACACTGAAGCTTTCTTT.

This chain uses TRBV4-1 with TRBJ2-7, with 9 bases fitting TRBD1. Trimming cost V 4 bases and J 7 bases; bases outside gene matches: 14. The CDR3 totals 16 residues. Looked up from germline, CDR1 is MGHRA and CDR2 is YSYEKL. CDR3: CASSPTTGGIRREQYF. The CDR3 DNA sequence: TGCGCCAGCAGCCCGACCACAGGGGGCATCCGTCGGGAGCAGTACTTC.

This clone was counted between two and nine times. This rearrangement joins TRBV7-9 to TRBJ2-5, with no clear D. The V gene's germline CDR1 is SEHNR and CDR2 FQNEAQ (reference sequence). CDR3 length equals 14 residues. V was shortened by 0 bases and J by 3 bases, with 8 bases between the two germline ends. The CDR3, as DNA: TGTGCCAGCAGCTTAGCGAATCGGGAAGAGACCCAGTACTTC. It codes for CASSLANREETQYF.

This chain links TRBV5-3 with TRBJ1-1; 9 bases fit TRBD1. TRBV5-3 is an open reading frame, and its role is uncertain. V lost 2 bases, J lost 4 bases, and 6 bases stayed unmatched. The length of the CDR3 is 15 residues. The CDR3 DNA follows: TGTGCCAGAAGCTTCGAACAGGGGGCCGGCACTGAAGCTTTCTTT. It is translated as CARSFEQGAGTEAFF.

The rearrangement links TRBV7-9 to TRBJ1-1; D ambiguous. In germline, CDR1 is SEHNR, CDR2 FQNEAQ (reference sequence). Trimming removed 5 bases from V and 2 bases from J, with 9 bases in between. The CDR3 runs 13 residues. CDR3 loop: CASSARSNTEAFF. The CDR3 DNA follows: TGTGCCAGCAGCGCCCGGTCAAACACTGAAGCTTTCTTT.

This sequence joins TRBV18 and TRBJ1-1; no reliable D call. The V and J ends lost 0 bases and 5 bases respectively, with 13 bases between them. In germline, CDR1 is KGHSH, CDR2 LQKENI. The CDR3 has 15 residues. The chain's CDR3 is CASSPPGGWGTEAFF. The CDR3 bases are TGTGCCAGCTCACCACCGGGAGGGTGGGGAACTGAAGCTTTCTTT. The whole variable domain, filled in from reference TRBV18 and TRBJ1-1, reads NAGVMQNPRHLVRRRGQEARLRCSPMKGHSHVYWYRQLPEEGLKFMVYLQKENIIDESGMPKERFSAEFPKEGPSILRIQQVVRGDSAAYFCASSPPGGWGTEAFFGQGTRLTVV.

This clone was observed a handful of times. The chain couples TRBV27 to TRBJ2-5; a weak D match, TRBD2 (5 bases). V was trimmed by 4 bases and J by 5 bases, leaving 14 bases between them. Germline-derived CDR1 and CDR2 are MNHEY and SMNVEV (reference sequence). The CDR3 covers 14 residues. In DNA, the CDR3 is TGTGCCAGCAGTTCCTCCCTGGACTGGGAGACCCAGTACTTC. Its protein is CASSSSLDWETQYF.